Given below is one T cell receptor (beta chain) in context. Its antigen is unidentified. This entry comes from a study of T-cell memory formation after mild COVID-19. TCRdb processed the 5' RACE reads anew with MiXCR; each CDR3 protein has one entry. The table lists about 360,000 distinct CDR3 sequences, approximately 15% of them singletons. The study's findings and limits: Nothing showed for sure that second-wave clones peaking on day 37 were SARS-CoV-2 specific. Pre-infection memory harbored some responding clones, suggesting cross-reactive memory joined.

This clonotype originated in a man aged 18 to 29 who had mild COVID-19 (a few samples of this study predate the infection). Cell type and time point are not known. The material sequenced was PBMCs or a T cell subset sorted from them (not recorded which).

For the CDR3, the DNA is TGTGCTAGTGGATTTCGTGGGACGACCTACAATGAGCAGTTCTTC. This translates into CASGFRGTTYNEQFF. The rearrangement joins TRBV12-5 to TRBJ2-1; D might be TRBD1 or TRBD2, each matching 5 bases. CDR1 is LGHNT, CDR2 FRNRAP, per germline. The V end was cut by 6 bases, the J end by 2 bases, with 14 bases between. This CDR3 is 15 amino acids long.